This T cell receptor (beta chain) was recorded in a study of T cell responses to AZD1222 COVID-19 vaccine. This clone showed up just a few times. Sequencing was performed with immunoSEQ multiplex PCR; in TCRdb, only in-frame clones are kept and a portion is missing. The repertoire holds over 95,000 clones, with roughly 83% as singletons. The TCR was taken from an adult who received the AZD1222 COVID-19 vaccine. This specimen consisted of peripheral blood, obtained 28 days after the second AZD1222 dose.

The CDR3 spells CASSPPFGGHFGNYGYTF. The CDR3 DNA is TGTGCCAGCTCACCACCGTTTGGAGGGCACTTCGGAAACTATGGCTACACCTTC. J is TRBJ1-2 and V is TRBV18; D is undetermined. Trimming left V 0 bases short and J 2 bases short, with 19 bases between. From germline, CDR1 is KGHSH and CDR2 LQKENI. The CDR3 extends over 18 amino acids.